Described below is a single T cell receptor beta chain sequence and its context. This sample is part of a study of blood T cell repertoires in COVID-19. Study-level background: Donors in the United States, Italy and Spain gave samples during acute or convalescent COVID-19.

This CDR3 spans 15 amino acids. V gave up 3 bases and J gave up 7 bases, with 15 bases separating them. The germline V gene has CDR1 SGHAT and CDR2 FQNNGV. Profiled with immunoSEQ multiplex PCR; TCRdb holds only in-frame clones, not every one. The data hold 150,000 to 200,000 clones, with over 80% observed a single time. Material: PBMCs or T cells enriched from blood (not recorded which). The chain combines TRBV11-2 with TRBJ2-2; D may be TRBD1 (6 bases). This receptor was taken from an older woman who had recovered from COVID-19. The CDR3: CASSFRGSEIGELFF. CDR3 in DNA: TGTGCCAGCAGCTTTAGGGGGAGTGAGATCGGGGAGCTGTTTTTT.